The 10 T cell receptor beta chains given below trace back to one sample, sequenced in a study of T cell repertoires in cytomegalovirus infection (dated by TCRdb to 2018 to 2020). This sample's treatment or condition label indicates: in vitro stimulation with specific CMV peptide epitopes to enrich CMV-specific T cells. Their antigen targets remain unknown. The run used an Illumina HiSeq 1500. TCRdb applied fastp at Q25 and MiXCR to the public reads, then kept only in-frame beta chains. Rows with a matching CDR3 protein are joined into one entry that keeps the most common DNA and genes. This sample gives 55,000 to 85,000 distinct CDR3 sequences in total; 20% to 25% of them show up just once. The ten largest account for roughly two thirds of the sample. The sequenced sample was CD8+ T cells from cultured PBMCs, obtained from culture after CMV antigen stimulation. The receptors derive from a human donor in good health (CMV status not recorded). Some clones in this sample may be carry-over from other donors' samples.

This clonotype was picked up a small number of times. This chain uses TRBV6-1 with TRBJ1-2; D might be TRBD1 (6 bases). This CDR3 spans 15 amino acids. CDR1 is MNHNS, CDR2 SASEGT, per germline. Trimming removed 7 bases from V and 2 bases from J, with 17 bases in between. The CDR3 DNA reads as TGTGCCAGCACCCCCGGGGGGCTCACCAACTATGGCTACACCTTC. Amino acids: CASTPGGLTNYGYTF.

This clonotype was detected a few times. The chain combines TRBV7-9 with TRBJ2-7; D remains unclear. The CDR3 is 11 amino acids. V was clipped by 5 bases and J by 5 bases, with 7 bases between them. Germline CDR1 SEHNR, CDR2 FQNEAQ (reference sequence). CDR3 region: CASSPTHEQYF. The CDR3 DNA reads TGTGCCAGCAGCCCGACGCACGAGCAGTACTTC.

This clonotype was seen a handful of times. The J gene is TRBJ2-1, the V gene TRBV6-2 or TRBV6-3; 9 nucleotides line up with TRBD2. The CDR3 spans 17 residues. The junction had 12 bases not matched to a gene; V was cut back by 2 bases and J by 7 bases. Per the germline V gene, CDR1 is MNHEY and CDR2 is SVGEGT. This CDR3 reads CASSYAGGQGYGNEQFF. As DNA, the CDR3 is TGTGCCAGCAGTTACGCGGGGGGGCAGGGGTACGGGAATGAGCAGTTCTTC.

The genes are TRBV7-9 and TRBJ1-1; D is unclear. The CDR3 has 13 amino acids. V lost 1 base and J 7 bases, leaving 10 bases between the germline ends. Per germline, CDR1 SEHNR and CDR2 FQNEAQ (reference sequence). In DNA form, the CDR3 reads TGTGCCAGCAGCTTAGGGATTCCGGATGAAGCTTTCTTT. Protein product: CASSLGIPDEAFF. Full variable domain (remainder filled in from reference TRBV7-9 and TRBJ1-1): DTGVSQNPRHKITKRGQNVTFRCDPISEHNRLYWYRQTLGQGPEFLTYFQNEAQLEKSRLLSDRFSAERPKGSFSTLEIQRTEQGDSAMYLCASSLGIPDEAFFGQGTRLTVV.

This rearrangement joins TRBV25-1 to TRBJ1-6, with TRBD1 matching 7 bases. After removal of 2 bases from V and 10 bases from J, the junction contained 17 bases not matched to a gene. CDR1 and CDR2 (germline): MGHDK, SYGVNS. The CDR3 sequence is 18 residues long. This chain's CDR3 is CASSEAGRGGSRSSPLHF. In DNA form, the CDR3 reads TGTGCCAGCAGTGAAGCTGGCAGAGGGGGCTCAAGGTCATCACCCCTCCACTTT.

The chain links TRBV20-1 to TRBJ1-4; D unclear. Trimming shortened V by 2 bases and J by 13 bases, and 17 bases separated the two germline ends. The length of the CDR3 is 13 residues. Germline values: CDR1 DFQATT, CDR2 SNEGSKA (reference sequence). The CDR3 region is CSARMGLTEGLFF. Here the CDR3 DNA reads TGCAGTGCTAGAATGGGTCTCACGGAGGGACTGTTTTTT.

The chain links TRBV6-6 to TRBJ2-7, with 7 bases that match TRBD2. Trimming removed 2 bases from V and 3 bases from J; junction bases left unmatched: 7. Germline values: CDR1 MNHNY, CDR2 SVGAGI (reference sequence). This CDR3 region has 15 residues. CDR3 sequence (DNA): TGTGCCAGCAGTTACAGGGCGGGGGTTCACTACGAGCAGTACTTC. It encodes CASSYRAGVHYEQYF.

This chain uses TRBV27 with TRBJ2-4, with 9 nucleotides matching TRBD2. Per germline, CDR1 MNHEY and CDR2 SMNVEV (reference sequence). Unmatched junction bases numbered 6, after V lost 6 bases and J lost 0 bases. This CDR3 is 16 amino acids long. CDR3 in DNA: TGTGCCAGCAGCCCCTCTAGCGGGGTAGCCAAAAACATTCAGTACTTC. This sequence encodes CASSPSSGVAKNIQYF.

CDR3: CASTGISGELFF. CDR3 sequence (DNA): TGTGCCAGCACCGGAATCTCCGGGGAGCTGTTTTTT. The chain is built from TRBV6-2 or TRBV6-3 and TRBJ2-2, with D unresolved. The V and J ends lost 7 bases and 6 bases respectively, with 9 bases between them. Germline V CDR1 and CDR2: MNHEY, SVGEGT. The CDR3 is made up of 12 amino acids.

This clonotype occurred a few times. This chain uses TRBV6-6 with TRBJ1-1; D call uncertain. Germline loops: CDR1 MNHNY, CDR2 SVGAGI (reference sequence). CDR3 length: 14 residues. V dropped 5 bases and J dropped 3 bases, with 13 bases sitting between them. The CDR3 sequence is CASSTYSLYTEAFF. The CDR3 bases are TGTGCCAGCAGTACATACTCCTTATACACTGAAGCTTTCTTT.